The clone carrying this TCR beta chain was picked up a small number of times. Its specificity is not known. Primers for the PCR totalled 60 Vbeta and 13 Jbeta. Measured with immunoSEQ multiplex PCR; TCRdb has only the in-frame clones, and not every one. The sample carries 150,000 to 200,000 clones, roughly 85% recorded once. Germline V gives CDR1 SGHDT, CDR2 YYEEEE. The V segment lost 4 bases and the J segment 2 bases; nucleotides outside the gene matches: 5. The CDR3 is made up of 15 amino acids. This entry comes from a study of cytomegalovirus exposure and HLA in healthy donors. On the study more broadly: The early release's HLA-typed donors yielded 78 million or so unique TCRs.

Study findings and constraints: Researchers catalogued about 150 TCR beta chains as cytomegalovirus-associated.

The chain couples TRBV5-6 to TRBJ1-5, with 8 nucleotides matching TRBD1. This clonotype was sampled from a woman in her late teens or twenties in good health and CMV-seronegative. The sequencing input was PBMCs. Here the CDR3 reads CASSAMTGGNQPQHF. The CDR3 DNA sequence: TGTGCCAGCAGCGCCATGACAGGGGGCAATCAGCCCCAGCATTTT.